Listed here are 10 T cell receptor beta chains from one sample, sequenced in a study of shared clonotypes between healthy human individuals. The method was immunoSEQ multiplex PCR; TCRdb's version includes in-frame clones alone and lacks a portion of them. In the table there are more than 1,200,000 clones, 98% to 99% of which are singletons. Material for sequencing was naive CD4+ T cells sorted from blood. Described subset: CD45RA+ positively selected. The origin of the receptors is a man between 25 and 39 years old in good health.

The V gene is TRBV28, the J gene TRBJ2-7, with D uncertain. The CDR3 runs 15 residues. Germline CDR1 and CDR2: MDHEN and SYDVKM. The germline V and J ends were trimmed by 6 bases and 0 bases, with 15 bases remaining between them. The CDR3 bases are TGTGCCAGCAGAGGACCTGGGCAAAACTCCTACGAGCAGTACTTC. Protein sequence: CASRGPGQNSYEQYF.

In the case of this clone: At the DNA level, this CDR3 is encoded by other sequences in the same sample as well. The rearrangement joins TRBV18 to TRBJ1-3; D is possibly TRBD1 (5 bases). CDR3 size: 14 residues. Trimming pared 6 bases from V and 4 bases from J, leaving 13 bases between. From germline, CDR1 is KGHSH and CDR2 LQKENI. Here the CDR3 DNA reads TGTGCCAGCTCCGCGGGGGACTCCGGAAACACCATATATTTT. Its protein product is CASSAGDSGNTIYF.

This sequence joins TRBV4-1 and TRBJ2-1; 8 bases are shared with TRBD2. Germline CDR1 reads MGHRA; CDR2 reads YSYEKL. The CDR3 consists of 16 residues. V dropped 0 bases and J dropped 6; count of bases not matched to a gene: 7. The CDR3 nucleotides read TGCGCCAGCAGCCAAGAGGGTAGCGGGGTGTTCAATGAGCAGTTCTTC. As protein: CASSQEGSGVFNEQFF.

The chain links TRBV9 to TRBJ1-4; D unresolved. Between the trimmed V and J ends, which lost 5 bases and 6 bases, there was a span of 17 bases. The CDR3 sequence is 15 residues long. Germline lookup yields CDR1 SGDLS and CDR2 YYNGEE. CDR3 bases: TGTGCCAGCAGTCGTCAGGCGGCAATCGATGAAAAACTGTTTTTT. It encodes CASSRQAAIDEKLFF.

This clone was observed once. V is TRBV11-2 and J is TRBJ1-1; no reliable D call. CDR1 and CDR2 from the germline V gene are SGHAT and FQNNGV. Trimming left V 0 bases short and J 11 bases short, with 13 bases between. This CDR3 is built from 13 residues. The CDR3 loop is CASSLDGPLGAFF. The CDR3 DNA reads TGTGCCAGCAGCTTAGATGGACCCCTAGGCGCTTTCTTT.

This clone was seen only once. The chain links TRBV4-3 to TRBJ2-5, with 8 bases matching TRBD1. J was trimmed by 3 bases and V by 3 bases; bases with no gene match: 3. The CDR3 spans 14 residues. Germline V gene data show CDR1 as LGHNA and CDR2 as YSLEER. The CDR3 coding sequence is TGCGCCAGCAGCCACCAGACAGGGGAAGAGACCCAGTACTTC. Translating it yields CASSHQTGEETQYF.

A single count supports this clone. This chain joins TRBV28 and TRBJ2-5, with D uncertain. The CDR3 is made up of 14 amino acids. CDR1 and CDR2 from the germline V gene are MDHEN and SYDVKM. V was shortened by 6 bases and J by 0 bases, with 11 bases between the two germline ends. This chain's CDR3 is CASSRPGHQETQYF. As DNA, the CDR3 is TGTGCCAGCAGCCGACCGGGCCACCAAGAGACCCAGTACTTC.

The chain joins TRBV6-1 to TRBJ1-5; unclear D gene. The V end lost 5 bases, the J end lost 9 bases, and 14 bases lay between the germline ends. Germline V gene sequence: CDR1 MNHNS, CDR2 SASEGT. This CDR3 is built from 13 residues. The CDR3 DNA reads TGTGCCAGCAGTTCTGGGGTGGAGAGGCCCCAGCATTTT. It is translated as CASSSGVERPQHF.

The chain couples TRBV6-5 to TRBJ2-7, with D possibly TRBD1 on 5 matching bases. V lost 7 bases and J lost 3, with 19 bases in between. Per the germline V gene, CDR1 is MNHEY and CDR2 is SVGAGI. This CDR3 contains 15 residues. CDR3 bases: TGTGCCAGCACCGACCGCTCTAAGGGGCTCTACGAGCAGTACTTC. Translated: CASTDRSKGLYEQYF.

The CDR3 sequence is CSATIAGLQQYF. The DNA of the CDR3 is TGCAGCGCTACAATAGCGGGGCTACAGCAGTACTTC. The chain joins TRBV29-1 to TRBJ2-7; 8 nucleotides match TRBD2. Trimming took 7 bases from V and 8 from J; bases not matched to a gene: 10. CDR3 length equals 12 residues. In germline, CDR1 is SQVTM, CDR2 ANQGSEA.